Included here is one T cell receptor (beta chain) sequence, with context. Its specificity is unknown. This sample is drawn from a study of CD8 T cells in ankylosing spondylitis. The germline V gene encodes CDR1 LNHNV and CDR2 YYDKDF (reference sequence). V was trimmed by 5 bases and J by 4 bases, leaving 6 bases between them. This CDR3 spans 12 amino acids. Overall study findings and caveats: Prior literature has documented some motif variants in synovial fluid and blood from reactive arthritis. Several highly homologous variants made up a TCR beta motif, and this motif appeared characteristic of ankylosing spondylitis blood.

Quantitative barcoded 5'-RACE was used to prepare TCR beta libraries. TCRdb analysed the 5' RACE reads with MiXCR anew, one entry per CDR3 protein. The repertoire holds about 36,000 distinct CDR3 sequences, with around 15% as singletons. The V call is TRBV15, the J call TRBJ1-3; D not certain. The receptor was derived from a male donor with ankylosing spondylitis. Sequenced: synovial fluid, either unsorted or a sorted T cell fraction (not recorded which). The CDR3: CATSVSGNTIYF. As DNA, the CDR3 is TGTGCCACCAGCGTGTCAGGAAACACCATATATTTT. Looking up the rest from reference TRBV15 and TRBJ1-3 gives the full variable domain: DAMVIQNPRYQVTQFGKPVTLSCSQTLNHNVMYWYQQKSSQAPKLLFHYYDKDFNNEADTPDNFQSRRPNTSFCFLDIRSPGLGDTAMYLCATSVSGNTIYFGEGSWLTVV.